This TCR beta chain was recorded in a study of T cells in Graves' hyperthyroidism and ophthalmopathy. General observations from the study: Before onset, ophthalmopathy was predicted by the model a median around 6 months earlier.

In regard to this clonotype: The target antigen is unknown.

Researchers defined stable Graves' hyperthyroidism as no ophthalmopathy progression within 18 months. Pregnant or lactating patients were excluded, as were those with uncontrolled infection or other autoimmune disease. The CDR3 loop spans 16 amino acids. Germline values: CDR1 SGHAT, CDR2 FQNNGV. The V segment lost 5 bases and the J segment 5 bases; nucleotides outside the gene matches: 14. RNA transcripts yielded amplified TCR beta CDR3 regions. The TCR CDR3 first-round RT-PCR relied on the HTBI primer set. TCRdb redid the calling of the multiplex PCR reads with MiXCR, one entry per CDR3 protein. The sample consists of about 360,000 distinct CDR3 sequences, roughly 13% of them appearing once.

The J gene is TRBJ2-5, the V gene TRBV11-2; 7 positions match TRBD1. The receptor's source is a woman younger than 30 with Graves' hyperthyroidism. Sequenced sample: blood. CDR3 region: CASSLSGNRGRETQYF. CDR3 DNA sequence: TGTGCCAGCAGCCTGTCGGGTAACAGGGGTCGCGAGACCCAGTACTTC.